The clone carrying this TCR beta chain was picked up a small number of times. Its specificity is unknown. The record originates from a study of T-cell memory formation after mild COVID-19. Study observations and caveats: Pre-infection memory already had some responding clones, implying cross-reactive memory joined. The authors did not confirm SARS-CoV-2 specificity of second-wave clones peaking day 37. Clones that shrank (day 15 to 85) were balanced CD4/CD8, whereas later expanders leaned CD4+. Contracting CD8+ clones were enriched in EMRA, CD4+ mainly in CM and EM.

V lost 0 bases to trimming and J lost 8 bases; unmatched junction nucleotides: 8. This CDR3 comprises 16 residues. CDR1 SGHDT and CDR2 YYEEEE come from the germline V gene. In TCRdb, the 5' RACE reads were re-called with MiXCR into one record per CDR3 protein. The table includes about 210,000 distinct CDR3 sequences, roughly 10% detected once. Material for sequencing was PBMCs or a T cell subset sorted from them (not recorded which). The chain joins TRBV5-6 to TRBJ1-5; TRBD1 aligns across 10 bases. This TCR was recovered from a young man who had mild COVID-19 (a few samples of this study predate the infection). Cell type and time point are not known. The CDR3 bases are TGTGCCAGCAGCTTGGCGACGGGACAGGGGAGAAAGCCCCAGCATTTT. Amino acid sequence: CASSLATGQGRKPQHF.